This TCR beta chain emerged from a study of low-dose radiotherapy and immunotherapy resistance in tumors. Study as a whole: Individuals in Cohort 2 had 1 Gy per fraction every two weeks, adding up to 13 Gy over 26 weeks. Every six weeks patients received intravenous ipilimumab 1 mg/kg, and every two weeks they received intravenous nivolumab 240 mg.

With 2 bases clipped from V and 3 bases from J, the junction kept 11 bases outside the gene matches. Germline V CDR1 and CDR2: LGHDT, YNNKEL (reference sequence). This CDR3 is built from 17 residues. Time point: before trial treatment. TRAV- and TRBV-specific primers were used for first-strand cDNA, which covered alpha and beta chains. It was with a constant-region primer and a V-primer adapter that TCRs were amplified over 20 PCR cycles. TCRdb used MiXCR to reprocess the reads, holding one entry per CDR3 protein. Among around 80,000 distinct CDR3 sequences listed, 15% to 20% were seen once. Many counts were recorded for this clonotype.

Sequencing was performed on PBMCs, taken before treatment. This chain joins TRBV3-1 and TRBJ2-7, with 9 bases identical to TRBD1. The receptor's source is a male donor with prostate cancer. This CDR3 reads CASSQPGQGTLSYEQYF. CDR3 nucleotides: TGTGCCAGCAGCCAACCGGGACAGGGAACTCTAAGCTACGAGCAGTACTTC.